The 26 T cell receptor beta chains given below trace back to one sample, sequenced in a study of blood T cells in healthy people across ages. The authors ran a second PCR of about 6 to 11 cycles using a sample-barcoded 5' primer and a J-beta primer mix. TCRdb redid the calling of the 5' RACE reads with MiXCR, one entry per CDR3 protein. There are 980,000 or so distinct CDR3 sequences in the sample; approximately 49% occur only once, and 13% lies in the top ten. The sample taken for sequencing was blood. Receptors originate from a man aged 25-45 years in good health.

This rearrangement joins TRBV13 to TRBJ2-7, with TRBD1 matching 7 bases. The CDR3 is 14 amino acids. Unmatched junction bases numbered 6, after V lost 6 bases and J lost 1 base. CDR1 is PRHDT and CDR2 is FYEKMQ in the germline V gene (reference sequence). The CDR3 region is CASRRRGQSYEQYF. The CDR3 DNA reads TGTGCCAGCAGACGCAGGGGACAGTCCTACGAGCAGTACTTC.

The chain's CDR3 is CASSVGGVNEQFF. CDR3 in DNA: TGTGCCAGCAGTGTCGGGGGGGTCAATGAGCAGTTCTTC. The rearrangement joins TRBV12-3 or TRBV12-4 to TRBJ2-1, with 8 nucleotides matching TRBD2. The CDR3 runs to 13 residues. Losses at the gene ends were 5 bases for V and 6 bases for J; bases not matched to a gene: 3.

The chain is built from TRBV27 and TRBJ2-3; D remains ambiguous. This CDR3 has 16 residues. CDR1 MNHEY and CDR2 SMNVEV come from the germline V gene (reference sequence). V was pared by 5 bases and J by 0 bases, with 15 bases between. The CDR3 coding sequence is TGTGCCAGCAGTCGTTTGCCGAAAACAAGCACAGATACGCAGTATTTT. This codes for CASSRLPKTSTDTQYF.

The table lists this clonotype with a few counts. The chain has TRBV20-1 and TRBJ2-3; either TRBD1 or TRBD2 may supply D (5 bases each). From germline, CDR1 is DFQATT and CDR2 SNEGSKA (reference sequence). V lost 6 bases to trimming and J lost 8 bases, with 24 bases between them. This CDR3 is built from 15 residues. The CDR3 bases are TGCAGTGCGCCGGGGCCGGATGGGGTTTATGGTACGCAGTATTTT. Residues: CSAPGPDGVYGTQYF.

Comments on this clonotype: One end of the junction fails to match germline, which may point to a read error. The chain uses TRBV7-7 and TRBJ2-5, with no clear D. Germline lookup yields CDR1 SSHAT and CDR2 FNYEAQ (reference sequence). This CDR3 region has 13 residues. This CDR3 reads CASSLEFLETQYF. DNA for the CDR3: TGTGCTAGCAGCTTAGAATTTTTAGAGACCCAGTACTTC.

The chain has TRBV27 and TRBJ2-5; tentatively, D is TRBD1 (6 bases). The CDR3 extends over 13 amino acids. The germline V gene encodes CDR1 MNHEY and CDR2 SMNVEV (reference sequence). The V end was cut by 5 bases, the J end by 6 bases, with 13 bases between. The CDR3: CASSRGTLKTQYF. CDR3 DNA sequence: TGTGCCAGCAGTCGAGGGACACTAAAGACCCAGTACTTC.

This clonotype was recorded at least ten times. The junction departs from germline at one end; a sequencing error may be responsible. The chain joins TRBV5-8 to TRBJ1-1; maybe TRBD1 (5 bases). The CDR3 is 14 amino acids. The germline V gene has CDR1 SGHTS and CDR2 YDEGEE. The CDR3 reads CASTLGLGNTEAFF. The DNA of the CDR3 is TGTGCCAGCACCTTGGGGCTGGGGAACACTGAAGCTTTCTTT.

In this sample, this clonotype turned up a few times. This chain connects TRBV7-2 to TRBJ1-4; D is perhaps TRBD1 (6 bases). The CDR3 loop spans 14 amino acids. Germline lookup yields CDR1 SGHTA and CDR2 FQGNSA. V was trimmed by 5 bases and J by 6 bases, leaving 13 bases between them. DNA for the CDR3: TGTGCCAGCAGCCCCACAGGGATTGATGAAAAACTGTTTTTT. It is translated as CASSPTGIDEKLFF.

The V gene is TRBV6-2 or TRBV6-3, the J gene TRBJ1-5; no clear D gene. CDR1 and CDR2 (germline): MNHEY, SVGEGT. Trimming removed 8 bases at V and 0 bases at J, with 14 bases between. The CDR3 is made up of 15 amino acids. CDR3 region: CASALQLNSNQPQHF. CDR3 coding DNA: TGTGCCAGCGCGTTACAACTAAATAGCAATCAGCCCCAGCATTTT.

This chain connects TRBV20-1 to TRBJ1-5; no clear D. The V and J ends lost 0 bases and 4 bases respectively, with 13 bases between them. Germline V gene sequence: CDR1 DFQATT, CDR2 SNEGSKA (reference sequence). This CDR3 comprises 15 residues. The CDR3 loop is CSARDGSGLNQPQHF. The CDR3, as DNA: TGCAGTGCTAGAGATGGGAGCGGGCTTAATCAGCCCCAGCATTTT.

This clonotype was observed a few times. This chain's CDR3 is CASSPGPSHTGELFF. CDR3 DNA sequence: TGCGCCAGCAGCCCGGGGCCGTCTCACACCGGGGAGCTGTTTTTT. The rearrangement uses TRBV4-1 and TRBJ2-2; D assignment may be TRBD1 or TRBD2 (5 bases each). The CDR3 sequence is 15 residues long. CDR1 and CDR2 (germline): MGHRA, YSYEKL. V was shortened by 4 bases and J by 3 bases, with 12 bases between the two germline ends.

This chain connects TRBV11-2 to TRBJ2-4; 12 bases are shared with TRBD2. The DNA end lines up better with TRBJ2-5; the J call may be wrong. Germline loops: CDR1 SGHAT, CDR2 FQNNGV. The CDR3 has 16 residues. The DNA for the CDR3 is TGTGCCAGCAGCTCCGTACTAGCGGGGGGTGCAGAGACCCAGTACTTC. The encoded protein is CASSSVLAGGAETQYF.

The chain carries TRBV9 and TRBJ2-3, with D uncertain. The germline V gene has CDR1 SGDLS and CDR2 YYNGEE. V was cut by 4 bases and J by 4 bases, with 10 bases left in between. The CDR3 covers 13 residues. The CDR3 protein is CASSSRLADTQYF. The CDR3 DNA reads TGTGCCAGCAGCTCCCGACTCGCAGATACGCAGTATTTT.

There are a few counts of this clonotype. The V call is TRBV6-4, the J call TRBJ2-4, with D tentatively TRBD2 (5 bases). The J call may not be correct, given that the DNA end is closer to TRBJ2-7. This CDR3 has 17 amino acids. Per germline, CDR1 MRHNA and CDR2 SNTAGT. CDR3 sequence: CASTPIPTSDPGDEQYF. In DNA, the CDR3 is TGTGCCAGTACCCCTATCCCCACGTCCGACCCCGGGGACGAGCAGTACTTC.

The genes are TRBV12-3 or TRBV12-4 and TRBJ1-5; D is ambiguous. Deletions cut 6 bases from V and 9 bases from J, with 15 bases between. The CDR3 contains 13 residues. The CDR3 sequence is CASSIGSYSPQHF. As DNA, the CDR3 is TGTGCCAGCAGCATCGGGAGCTACTCGCCCCAGCATTTT.

The V call is TRBV6-2 or TRBV6-3, the J call TRBJ2-3; 7 positions agree with TRBD1. This CDR3 has 12 amino acids. The germline CDR1 and CDR2 sequences are MNHEY and SVGEGT. J lost 5 bases, V lost 7 bases, and 3 bases had no gene match. The CDR3 region is CASTDRKDTQYF. CDR3 nucleotides: TGTGCCAGCACGGACAGGAAAGATACGCAGTATTTT.

This clonotype has only a few counts. V and J are TRBV5-6 and TRBJ2-3; the match to TRBD1 covers 7 bases. Germline V gene lookup returns CDR1 SGHDT and CDR2 YYEEEE. The length of the CDR3 is 15 residues. The V and J ends lost 1 base and 3 bases, in that order; junction bases with no gene match: 5. For the CDR3, the DNA is TGTGCCAGCAGCTTGACAGGGGAAAAGACAGATACGCAGTATTTT. It translates to CASSLTGEKTDTQYF.

V gene TRBV29-1 combines with J gene TRBJ2-2; 8 positions match TRBD2. V trimming: 6 bases; J trimming: 4 bases; junction bases outside the gene matches: 7. The CDR3 length is 14 residues. CDR1 SQVTM and CDR2 ANQGSEA come from the germline V gene. CDR3 region: CSVDSGGGTGELFF. The CDR3 nucleotides read TGCAGCGTAGACTCCGGGGGGGGCACCGGGGAGCTGTTTTTT.

CDR3 amino acids: CASRRDRLYGYTF. CDR3 bases: TGTGCCAGCAGGAGGGACAGACTGTATGGCTACACCTTC. The chain employs TRBV28 and TRBJ1-2, with TRBD1 identical over 7 bases. J was trimmed by 5 bases and V by 6 bases; bases with no gene match: 6. The CDR3 spans 13 residues. Per germline, CDR1 MDHEN and CDR2 SYDVKM.

The chain's CDR3 is CASSISAGTLGDTQYF. CDR3 DNA sequence: TGTGCCAGCAGTATTTCGGCCGGGACCCTAGGTGATACGCAGTATTTT. The rearrangement joins TRBV27 to TRBJ2-3, with D tentatively TRBD1 or TRBD2 (5 bases each). Between the trimmed V and J ends, which lost 5 bases and 6 bases, there was a span of 21 bases. This CDR3 comprises 16 residues. In germline, CDR1 is MNHEY, CDR2 SMNVEV (reference sequence).

The chain has TRBV5-1 and TRBJ2-1; D is perhaps TRBD1 or TRBD2 (5 bases each). V was shortened by 5 bases and J by 13 bases, with 16 bases between the two germline ends. This CDR3 contains 12 residues. Germline CDR1 SGHRS, CDR2 YFSETQ. The CDR3 bases are TGCGCCAGCAGGGAATCCCGGGACCCACAGTTCTTC. This codes for CASRESRDPQFF.

V is TRBV5-6 and J is TRBJ2-3; D is uncertain. This CDR3 region has 16 residues. The germline V gene encodes CDR1 SGHDT and CDR2 YYEEEE. V was cut by 0 bases and J by 1 base, with 12 bases left in between. The CDR3 DNA reads TGTGCCAGCAGCTTGGCCATGGACGGAGGCACAGATACGCAGTATTTT. The encoded protein is CASSLAMDGGTDTQYF.

This CDR3 reads CASSRRTGYEKLFF. CDR3 bases: TGTGCCAGCAGCCGCCGGACAGGGTATGAAAAACTGTTTTTT. J is TRBJ1-4 and V is TRBV6-2 or TRBV6-3; 8 bases line up with TRBD1. The CDR3 length is 14 residues. Germline V gene data show CDR1 as MNHEY and CDR2 as SVGEGT. V gave up 6 bases and J gave up 6 bases; unmatched junction bases: 6.

This chain joins TRBV20-1 and TRBJ2-7; 7 nucleotides align to TRBD2. The length of the CDR3 is 16 residues. V dropped 3 bases and J dropped 1; count of bases not matched to a gene: 12. Germline values: CDR1 DFQATT, CDR2 SNEGSKA (reference sequence). The DNA for the CDR3 is TGCAGTGCTAGGCCCGAAAGCGGGGCCGCGTCCTACGAGCAGTACTTC. Translating it yields CSARPESGAASYEQYF.

The rearrangement joins TRBV19 to TRBJ1-1, with unresolved D. CDR3 length equals 13 residues. Germline CDR1 and CDR2: LNHDA and SQIVND (reference sequence). V lost 7 bases to trimming and J lost 4 bases, with 13 bases between them. CDR3 sequence: CASTYSKGTEAFF. CDR3 nucleotides: TGTGCCAGTACTTACTCCAAGGGCACTGAAGCTTTCTTT.

This clonotype has only a few counts. The gene calls are TRBV20-1 and TRBJ2-7; TRBD1 matches 7 bases. The better agreement between TRBJ2-4 and the DNA end casts doubt on the J call. Germline CDR1 DFQATT, CDR2 SNEGSKA (reference sequence). CDR3 length: 12 amino acids. The DNA of the CDR3 is TGCAGTGCTCCCAGGGGGTGGGACATTCAGTACTTC. This sequence encodes CSAPRGWDIQYF.